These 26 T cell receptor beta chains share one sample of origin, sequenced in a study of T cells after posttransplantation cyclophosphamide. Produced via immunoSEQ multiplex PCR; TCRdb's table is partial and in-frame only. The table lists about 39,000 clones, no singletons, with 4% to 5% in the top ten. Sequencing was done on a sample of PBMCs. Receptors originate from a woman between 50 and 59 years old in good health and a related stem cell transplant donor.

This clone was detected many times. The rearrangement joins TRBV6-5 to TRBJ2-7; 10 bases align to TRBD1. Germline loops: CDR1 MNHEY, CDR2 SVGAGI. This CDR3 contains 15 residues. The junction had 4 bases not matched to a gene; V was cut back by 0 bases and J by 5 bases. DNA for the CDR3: TGTGCCAGCAGTTACTCGGACAGGGGGGTCCACGAGCAGTACTTC. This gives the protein CASSYSDRGVHEQYF.

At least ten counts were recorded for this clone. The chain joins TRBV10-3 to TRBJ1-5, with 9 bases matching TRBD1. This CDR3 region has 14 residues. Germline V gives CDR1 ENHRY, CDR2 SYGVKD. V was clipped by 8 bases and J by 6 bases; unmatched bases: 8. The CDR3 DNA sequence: TGTGCCATCTCCCGGACAGGGGCGGGTCAGCCCCAGCATTTT. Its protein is CAISRTGAGQPQHF.

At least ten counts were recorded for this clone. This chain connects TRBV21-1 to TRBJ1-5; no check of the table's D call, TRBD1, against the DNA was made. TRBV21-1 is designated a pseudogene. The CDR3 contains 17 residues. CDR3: CASSKGGGTGGNQPQHF. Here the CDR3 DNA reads TGTGCCAGCAGCAAAGGTGGTGGGACAGGGGGGAATCAGCCCCAGCATTTT.

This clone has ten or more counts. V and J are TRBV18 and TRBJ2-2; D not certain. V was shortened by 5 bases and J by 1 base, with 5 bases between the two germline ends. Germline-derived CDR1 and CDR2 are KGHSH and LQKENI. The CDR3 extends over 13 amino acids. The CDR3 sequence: CASSGQNTGELFF. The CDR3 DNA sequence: TGTGCCAGCTCAGGGCAGAACACCGGGGAGCTGTTTTTT. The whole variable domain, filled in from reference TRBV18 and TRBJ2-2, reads NAGVMQNPRHLVRRRGQEARLRCSPMKGHSHVYWYRQLPEEGLKFMVYLQKENIIDESGMPKERFSAEFPKEGPSILRIQQVVRGDSAAYFCASSGQNTGELFFGEGSRLTVL.

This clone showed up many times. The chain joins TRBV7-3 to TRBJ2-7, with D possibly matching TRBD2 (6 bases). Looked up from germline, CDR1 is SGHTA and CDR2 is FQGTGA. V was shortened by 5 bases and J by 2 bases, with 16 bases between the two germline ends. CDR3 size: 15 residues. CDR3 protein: CASSQLGLGAYEQYF. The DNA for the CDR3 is TGTGCCAGCAGCCAATTGGGACTTGGAGCCTACGAGCAGTACTTC.

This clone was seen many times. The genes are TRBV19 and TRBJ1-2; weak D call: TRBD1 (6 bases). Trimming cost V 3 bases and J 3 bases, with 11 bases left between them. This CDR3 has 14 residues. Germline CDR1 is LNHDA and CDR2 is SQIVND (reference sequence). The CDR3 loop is CASSIKAGDYGYTF. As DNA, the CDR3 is TGTGCCAGTAGTATTAAGGCAGGGGACTATGGCTACACCTTC.

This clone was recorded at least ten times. The CDR3 sequence: CASSLEVGGVLTF. The CDR3 region has the DNA TGCGCCAGCAGCTTGGAGGTGGGGGGGGTCCTGACTTTC. The chain employs TRBV5-1 and TRBJ2-6, with 7 bases identical to TRBD2. Germline V gene data show CDR1 as SGHRS and CDR2 as YFSETQ. The length of the CDR3 is 13 residues. V dropped 0 bases and J dropped 13; count of bases not matched to a gene: 4.

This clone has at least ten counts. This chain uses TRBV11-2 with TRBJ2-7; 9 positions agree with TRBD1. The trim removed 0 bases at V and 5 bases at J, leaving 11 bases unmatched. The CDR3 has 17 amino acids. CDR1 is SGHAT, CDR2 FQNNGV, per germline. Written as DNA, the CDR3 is TGTGCCAGCAGCTTAGATTCGGGGACAGGGTCTTTCGACGAGCAGTACTTC. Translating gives CASSLDSGTGSFDEQYF.

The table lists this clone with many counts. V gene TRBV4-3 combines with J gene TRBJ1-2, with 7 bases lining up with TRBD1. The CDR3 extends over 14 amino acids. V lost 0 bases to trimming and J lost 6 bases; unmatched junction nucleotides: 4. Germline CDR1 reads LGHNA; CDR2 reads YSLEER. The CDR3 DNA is TGCGCCAGCAGCCAAGAGGTCAGGGGGGATGGCTACACCTTC. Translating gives CASSQEVRGDGYTF.

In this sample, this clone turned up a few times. The CDR3 loop reads CASSAGDTDTQYF. The CDR3 DNA sequence: TGTGCAAGCTCAGCCGGGGACACAGATACGCAGTATTTT. V gene TRBV12-2 combines with J gene TRBJ2-3; TRBD2 was called by the table and not checked on the DNA. TRBV12-2 is recorded as a pseudogene. The CDR3 spans 13 residues.

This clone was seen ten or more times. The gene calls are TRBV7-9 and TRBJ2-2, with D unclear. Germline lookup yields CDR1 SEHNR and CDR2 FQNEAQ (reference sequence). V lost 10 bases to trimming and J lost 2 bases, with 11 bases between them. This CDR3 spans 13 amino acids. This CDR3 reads CATTALNTGELFF. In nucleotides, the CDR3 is TGTGCCACCACAGCCCTAAACACCGGGGAGCTGTTTTTT.

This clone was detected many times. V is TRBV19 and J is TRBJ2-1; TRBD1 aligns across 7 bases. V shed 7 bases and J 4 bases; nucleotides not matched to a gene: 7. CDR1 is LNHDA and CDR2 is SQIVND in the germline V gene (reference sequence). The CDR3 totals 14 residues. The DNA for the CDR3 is TGTGCCAGTATGAAACAGGGGTCATACAATGAGCAGTTCTTC. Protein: CASMKQGSYNEQFF.

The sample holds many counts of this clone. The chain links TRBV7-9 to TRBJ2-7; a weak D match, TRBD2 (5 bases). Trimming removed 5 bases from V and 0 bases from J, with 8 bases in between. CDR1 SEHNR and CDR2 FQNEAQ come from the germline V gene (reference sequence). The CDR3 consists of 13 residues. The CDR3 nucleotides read TGTGCCAGCAGCCGGGGTGTCTCCTACGAGCAGTACTTC. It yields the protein CASSRGVSYEQYF. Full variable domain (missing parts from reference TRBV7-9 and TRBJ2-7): DTGVSQNPRHKITKRGQNVTFRCDPISEHNRLYWYRQTLGQGPEFLTYFQNEAQLEKSRLLSDRFSAERPKGSFSTLEIQRTEQGDSAMYLCASSRGVSYEQYFGPGTRLTVT.

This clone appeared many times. The DNA of the CDR3 is TGTGCCTGGAGTCTGACAGGGTTTAGCACTGAAGCTTTCTTT. Translated: CAWSLTGFSTEAFF. The rearrangement uses TRBV30 and TRBJ1-1; 7 nucleotides match TRBD1. The CDR3 sequence is 14 residues long. Germline CDR1 is GTSNPN and CDR2 is SVGIG (reference sequence). V gave up 2 bases and J gave up 4 bases; unmatched junction bases: 7.

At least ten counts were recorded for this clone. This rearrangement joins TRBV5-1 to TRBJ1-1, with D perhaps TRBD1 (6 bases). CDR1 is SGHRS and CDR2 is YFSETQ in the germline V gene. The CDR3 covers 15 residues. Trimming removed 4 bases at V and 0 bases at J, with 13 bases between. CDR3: CASSPTGGLNTEAFF. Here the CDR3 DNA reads TGCGCCAGCAGCCCGACGGGGGGGCTGAACACTGAAGCTTTCTTT.

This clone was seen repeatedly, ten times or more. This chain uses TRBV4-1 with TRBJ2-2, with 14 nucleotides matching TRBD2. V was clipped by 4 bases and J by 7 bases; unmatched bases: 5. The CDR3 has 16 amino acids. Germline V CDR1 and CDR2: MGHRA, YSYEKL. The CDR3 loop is CASSPGLAGGHGELFF. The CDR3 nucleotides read TGCGCCAGCAGCCCTGGACTAGCGGGGGGACACGGGGAGCTGTTTTTT.

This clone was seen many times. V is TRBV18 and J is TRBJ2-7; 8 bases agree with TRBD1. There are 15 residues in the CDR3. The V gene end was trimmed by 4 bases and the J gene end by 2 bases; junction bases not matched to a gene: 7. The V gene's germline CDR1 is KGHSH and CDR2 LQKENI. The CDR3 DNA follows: TGTGCCAGCTCACGGGGACAGGTAGATACCTACGAGCAGTACTTC. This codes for CASSRGQVDTYEQYF.

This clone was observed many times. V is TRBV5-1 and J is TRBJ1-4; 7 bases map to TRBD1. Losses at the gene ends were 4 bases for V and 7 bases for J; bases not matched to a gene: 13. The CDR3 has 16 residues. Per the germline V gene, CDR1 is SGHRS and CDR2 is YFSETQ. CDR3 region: CASSPGGQPSAEKLFF. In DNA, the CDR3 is TGCGCCAGCAGCCCAGGGGGACAGCCATCCGCTGAAAAACTGTTTTTT. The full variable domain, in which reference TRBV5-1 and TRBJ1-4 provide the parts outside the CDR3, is KAGVTQTPRYLIKTRGQQVTLSCSPISGHRSVSWYQQTPGQGLQFLFEYFSETQRNKGNFPGRFSGRQFSNSRSEMNVSTLELGDSALYLCASSPGGQPSAEKLFFGSGTQLSVL.

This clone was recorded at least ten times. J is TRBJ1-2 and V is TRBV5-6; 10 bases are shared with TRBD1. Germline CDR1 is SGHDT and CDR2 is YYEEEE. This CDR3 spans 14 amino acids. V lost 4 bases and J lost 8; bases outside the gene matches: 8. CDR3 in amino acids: CASSPTGGHGGYTF. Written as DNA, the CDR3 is TGTGCCAGCAGCCCGACAGGGGGCCATGGCGGCTACACCTTC.

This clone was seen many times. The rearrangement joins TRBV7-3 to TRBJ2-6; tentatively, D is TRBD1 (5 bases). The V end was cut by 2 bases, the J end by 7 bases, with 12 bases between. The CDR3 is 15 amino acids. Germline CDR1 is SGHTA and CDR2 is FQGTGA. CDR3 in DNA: TGTGCCAGCAGCTTACAGGGAAAAGGTGCCAACGTCCTGACTTTC. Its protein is CASSLQGKGANVLTF.

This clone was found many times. The CDR3: CASSPQGTDGYTF. The CDR3 DNA reads TGTGCCAGCAGCCCACAGGGCACAGATGGCTACACCTTC. The chain is built from TRBV28 and TRBJ1-2; D is possibly TRBD1 (6 bases). Deletions cut 6 bases from V and 6 bases from J, with 14 bases between. The CDR3 is 13 amino acids. Germline values: CDR1 MDHEN, CDR2 SYDVKM.

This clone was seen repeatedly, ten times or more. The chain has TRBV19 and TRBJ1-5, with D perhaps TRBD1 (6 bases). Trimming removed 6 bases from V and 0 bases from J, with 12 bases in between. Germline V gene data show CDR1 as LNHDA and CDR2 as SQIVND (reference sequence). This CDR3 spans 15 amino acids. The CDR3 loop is CASRGRDNSNQPQHF. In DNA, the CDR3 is TGTGCCAGTAGAGGCCGGGACAATAGCAATCAGCCCCAGCATTTT.

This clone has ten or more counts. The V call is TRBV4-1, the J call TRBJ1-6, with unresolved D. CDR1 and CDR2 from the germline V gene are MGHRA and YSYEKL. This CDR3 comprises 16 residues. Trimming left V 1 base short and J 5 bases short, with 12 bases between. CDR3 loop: CASSQVGRQDNSPLHF. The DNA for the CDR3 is TGCGCCAGCAGCCAAGTCGGTAGGCAGGATAATTCACCCCTCCACTTT.

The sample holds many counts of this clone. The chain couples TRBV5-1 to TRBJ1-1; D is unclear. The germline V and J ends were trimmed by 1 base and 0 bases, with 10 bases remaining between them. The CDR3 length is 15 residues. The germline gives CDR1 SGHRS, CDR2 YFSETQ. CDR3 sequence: CASSLSGGMNTEAFF. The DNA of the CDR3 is TGCGCCAGCAGCTTGAGCGGTGGGATGAACACTGAAGCTTTCTTT. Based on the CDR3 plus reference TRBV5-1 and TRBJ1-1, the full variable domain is KAGVTQTPRYLIKTRGQQVTLSCSPISGHRSVSWYQQTPGQGLQFLFEYFSETQRNKGNFPGRFSGRQFSNSRSEMNVSTLELGDSALYLCASSLSGGMNTEAFFGQGTRLTVV.

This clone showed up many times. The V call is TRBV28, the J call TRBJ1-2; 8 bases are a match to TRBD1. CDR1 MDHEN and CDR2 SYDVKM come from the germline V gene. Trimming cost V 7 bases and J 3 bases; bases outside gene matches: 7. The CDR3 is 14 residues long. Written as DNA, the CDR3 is TGTGCCAGCAATCGACAGGGGAACGACTATGGCTACACCTTC. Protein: CASNRQGNDYGYTF.

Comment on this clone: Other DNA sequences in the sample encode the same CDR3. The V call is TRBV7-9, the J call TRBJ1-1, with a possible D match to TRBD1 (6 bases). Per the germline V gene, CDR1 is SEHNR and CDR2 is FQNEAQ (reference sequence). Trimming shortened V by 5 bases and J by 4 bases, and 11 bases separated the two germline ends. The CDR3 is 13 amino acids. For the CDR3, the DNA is TGTGCCAGCAGCCTTCAGGGGAGCACTGAAGCTTTCTTT. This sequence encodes CASSLQGSTEAFF. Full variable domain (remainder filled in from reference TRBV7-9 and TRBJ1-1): DTGVSQNPRHKITKRGQNVTFRCDPISEHNRLYWYRQTLGQGPEFLTYFQNEAQLEKSRLLSDRFSAERPKGSFSTLEIQRTEQGDSAMYLCASSLQGSTEAFFGQGTRLTVV.